The source of this T cell receptor beta chain is a study of blood T cell repertoires in COVID-19. Individuals drawn from 24 US areas were about 18 to 100 years old. Allocation to cohorts depended on clinical history reported by the participants. Recovered Cohort 3 donors showed two negative PCRs, clearance, or symptom resolution. The table came from immunoSEQ multiplex PCR; TCRdb's copy has only in-frame clones and leaves some out. The table has 130,000 to 150,000 clones, around 85% seen once. The clonotype was recovered from a middle-aged man who had recovered from COVID-19. Sequencing was performed on PBMCs or T cells enriched from blood (not recorded which).

CDR3 in DNA: TGCGCCAGCAGCCAATCCGACTCACCGGGTACAGAGACCCAGTACTTC. It codes for CASSQSDSPGTETQYF. The rearrangement uses TRBV4-3 and TRBJ2-5; D ambiguous. Trimming pared 2 bases from V and 4 bases from J, leaving 17 bases between. The CDR3 runs 16 residues. Germline assignment: CDR1 LGHNA and CDR2 YSLEER.